A single sample gave rise to the 12 T cell receptor beta chains below, sequenced in a study of blood T cell repertoires in COVID-19. Assay: immunoSEQ multiplex PCR; the TCRdb copy retains only in-frame clones and omits some. The sample holds a few hundred thousand clones, around nine tenths seen once. The specimen was peripheral blood. These receptor sequences come from a woman aged 60-75 years with COVID-19, enrolled during active disease.

The genes are TRBV18 and TRBJ2-6; D ambiguous. The CDR3 length is 13 residues. Germline CDR1 and CDR2: KGHSH and LQKENI. Trimming took 6 bases from V and 4 from J, leaving 7 bases between them. This chain's CDR3 is CASSTEGANVLTF. The CDR3 DNA sequence: TGTGCCAGCTCCACCGAGGGGGCCAACGTCCTGACTTTC.

The chain carries TRBV27 and TRBJ1-1, with D perhaps TRBD1 (6 bases). V was pared by 6 bases and J by 5 bases, with 16 bases between. Looked up from germline, CDR1 is MNHEY and CDR2 is SMNVEV (reference sequence). The CDR3 extends over 14 amino acids. The CDR3 protein is CASSPRGRRTEAFF. In DNA form, the CDR3 reads TGTGCCAGCAGCCCCAGGGGAAGAAGAACTGAAGCTTTCTTT.

This clone was seen only once. The chain links TRBV5-5 to TRBJ2-1; TRBD1 aligns across 7 bases. The length of the CDR3 is 15 residues. Germline CDR1 reads SGHKS; CDR2 reads YYEKEE (reference sequence). After removal of 4 bases from V and 9 bases from J, the junction contained 13 bases not matched to a gene. This chain's CDR3 is CASSPAGTVQIEQFF. In nucleotides, the CDR3 is TGTGCCAGCAGCCCGGCCGGGACAGTACAAATTGAGCAGTTCTTC.

The chain couples TRBV9 to TRBJ1-5, with 7 bases matching TRBD1. The CDR3 sequence is 15 residues long. In germline, CDR1 is SGDLS, CDR2 YYNGEE. J was trimmed by 4 bases and V by 0 bases; bases with no gene match: 4. DNA for the CDR3: TGTGCCAGCAGCGTAGGGTTCAGGGGGAATCAGCCCCAGCATTTT. This sequence encodes CASSVGFRGNQPQHF. The full variable domain, completed using reference TRBV9 and TRBJ1-5, is DSGVTQTPKHLITATGQRVTLRCSPRSGDLSVYWYQQSLDQGLQFLIQYYNGEERAKGNILERFSAQQFPDLHSELNLSSLELGDSALYFCASSVGFRGNQPQHFGDGTRLSIL.

V and J are TRBV5-8 and TRBJ2-7, with 10 bases that match TRBD2. The CDR3 has 16 amino acids. With 5 bases clipped from V and 3 bases from J, the junction kept 11 bases outside the gene matches. CDR1 is SGHTS and CDR2 is YDEGEE in the germline V gene. CDR3 bases: TGTGCCAGCAGGTCTTATGCTAGCGGGAGCTTCTACGAGCAGTACTTC. It yields the protein CASRSYASGSFYEQYF.

This clone has more than one count but fewer than ten. The rearrangement uses TRBV6-4 and TRBJ2-1; 9 positions match TRBD2. The CDR3 runs to 15 residues. CDR1 and CDR2 from the germline V gene are MRHNA and SNTAGT. V was clipped by 5 bases and J by 9 bases; unmatched bases: 11. The CDR3, as DNA: TGTGCCAGCAGTCCAAGGGGACTAGCCAATAGTGAGCAGTTCTTC. It is translated as CASSPRGLANSEQFF.

This rearrangement joins TRBV24-1 to TRBJ1-1; D uncertain. Germline CDR1 KGHDR, CDR2 SFDVKD. With 6 bases removed from V and 8 bases from J, the gap between germline ends came to 9 bases. The CDR3 has 11 amino acids. CDR3: CATSSGGEAFF. The CDR3 DNA reads TGTGCCACCAGTTCGGGAGGGGAAGCTTTCTTT.

This chain uses TRBV11-2 with TRBJ1-2, with TRBD1 as a possible D gene (5 bases). Germline V gene sequence: CDR1 SGHAT, CDR2 FQNNGV. The CDR3 is made up of 14 amino acids. Trimming took off 4 bases at V and 4 bases at J, with 13 bases between the two ends. The CDR3, as DNA: TGTGCCAGCAGCTGGGGGGAGGTAGCCTATGGCTACACCTTC. Translation gives CASSWGEVAYGYTF.

The chain recombines TRBV28 with TRBJ1-5; no firm D call. The CDR3 has 14 amino acids. Germline lookup yields CDR1 MDHEN and CDR2 SYDVKM. The CDR3 is CATRRVGGLQPQHF. DNA of the CDR3: TGTGCAACCAGGAGGGTAGGTGGCCTTCAGCCCCAGCATTTT.

The rearrangement joins TRBV5-4 to TRBJ2-7; TRBD2 agrees at 7 bases. Trimming removed 5 bases from V and 2 bases from J; junction bases left unmatched: 7. The CDR3 is made up of 14 amino acids. Germline CDR1 is SGHNT and CDR2 is YYREEE (reference sequence). CDR3 sequence reads: CASRSPGTTYEQYF. Written as DNA, the CDR3 is TGTGCCAGCAGAAGCCCCGGGACTACCTACGAGCAGTACTTC.

This rearrangement joins TRBV3-1 (or the pseudogene TRBV3-2) to TRBJ2-7; 8 positions match TRBD2. V trimming: 4 bases; J trimming: 3 bases; junction bases outside the gene matches: 14. Per the germline V gene, CDR1 is LGHDT and CDR2 is YNNKEL (reference sequence). This CDR3 spans 17 amino acids. The CDR3 loop is CASSLTRVAGGYYEQYF. Here the CDR3 DNA reads TGTGCCAGCAGCCTCACAAGGGTGGCGGGGGGATACTACGAGCAGTACTTC.

The chain has TRBV28 and TRBJ1-2; tentative D call: TRBD1 (6 bases). CDR1 is MDHEN, CDR2 SYDVKM, per germline. CDR3 size: 12 residues. The ends were cut back, 8 bases at V and 8 bases at J, with 15 bases in the middle. The DNA of the CDR3 is TGTGCCAGCTCCTTCTTGGGGACAGGCTACACCTTC. The encoded protein is CASSFLGTGYTF.